Here is one TCR beta chain with its context. Its specificity is unknown. This record belongs to a study of siplizumab effects on memory and regulatory T cells. General study results and limits: Naive or memory phenotype was unassignable for roughly 80-97% of proliferating CD4+ or CD8+ clones. Unstimulated subsets were the mapping target of only a minor fraction of alloreactive clones. The average Treg-derived proportion among mappable alloreactive CD4+ clones was 65% to 80% with siplizumab versus 26.9% in controls.

Germline V lookup: CDR1 MNHEY, CDR2 SVGAGI. The CDR3 is 14 residues long. Trimming left V 2 bases short and J 9 bases short, with 14 bases between. Per sample, around 10^5 TCR templates underwent assay. Generated by immunoSEQ multiplex PCR, the TCRdb table keeps only in-frame clones and is missing some. This table has about 100,000 clones, 75% to 95% appearing once. The TCR sequence derives from a human donor in good health. The sample taken for sequencing was CD4+ T cells sorted from blood. The chain recombines TRBV6-5 with TRBJ2-4; possible D gene TRBD1, 8 bases. CDR3 bases: TGTGCCAGCAGTTACCAGACAGGGGAGGGCATTCAGTACTTC. The encoded protein is CASSYQTGEGIQYF.